This entry describes one T cell receptor (beta chain). The data are from a study of control samples from healthy donors and cancer patients. The CDR3 has 12 amino acids. CDR1 is MNHEY and CDR2 is SVGAGI in the germline V gene. V lost 7 bases and J 1 base, leaving 7 bases between the germline ends. Some clones are missing from TCRdb's copy, which holds only in-frame ones; the method was immunoSEQ multiplex PCR. The table has 250,000 to 300,000 clones, around 79% seen once. The origin of this receptor is a woman aged 55-75 years with lung cancer. This chain connects TRBV6-5 to TRBJ1-1; D unresolved. Sequenced: PBMCs. The CDR3 spells CASKRPNTEAFF. DNA of the CDR3: TGTGCCAGCAAGCGACCGAACACTGAAGCTTTCTTT.